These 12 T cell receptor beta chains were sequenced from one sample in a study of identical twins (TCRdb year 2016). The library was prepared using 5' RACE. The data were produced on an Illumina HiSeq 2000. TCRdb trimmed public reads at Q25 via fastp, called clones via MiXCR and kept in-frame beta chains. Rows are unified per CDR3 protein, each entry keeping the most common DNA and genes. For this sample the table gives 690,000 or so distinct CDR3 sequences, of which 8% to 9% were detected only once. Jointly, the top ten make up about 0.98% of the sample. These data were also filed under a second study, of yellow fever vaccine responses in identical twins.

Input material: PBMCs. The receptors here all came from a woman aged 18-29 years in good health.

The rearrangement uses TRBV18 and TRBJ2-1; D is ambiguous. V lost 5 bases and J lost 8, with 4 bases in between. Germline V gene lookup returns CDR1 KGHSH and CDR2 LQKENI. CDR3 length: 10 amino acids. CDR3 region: CASSNYEQFF. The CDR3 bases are TGTGCCAGCTCAAACTATGAGCAGTTCTTC. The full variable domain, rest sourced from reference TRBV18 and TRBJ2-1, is NAGVMQNPRHLVRRRGQEARLRCSPMKGHSHVYWYRQLPEEGLKFMVYLQKENIIDESGMPKERFSAEFPKEGPSILRIQQVVRGDSAAYFCASSNYEQFFGPGTRLTVL.

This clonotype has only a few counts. The CDR3 is CASSSPGLDEQYF. The CDR3 nucleotides are TGCGCCAGCAGCTCACCGGGGCTGGACGAGCAGTACTTC. The chain has TRBV5-1 and TRBJ2-7; either TRBD1 or TRBD2 may fit D (5 bases each). The CDR3 runs 13 residues. Trimming left V 3 bases short and J 5 bases short, with 12 bases between. The germline gives CDR1 SGHRS, CDR2 YFSETQ. The full variable domain, with the rest looked up from reference TRBV5-1 and TRBJ2-7, is KAGVTQTPRYLIKTRGQQVTLSCSPISGHRSVSWYQQTPGQGLQFLFEYFSETQRNKGNFPGRFSGRQFSNSRSEMNVSTLELGDSALYLCASSSPGLDEQYFGPGTRLTVT.

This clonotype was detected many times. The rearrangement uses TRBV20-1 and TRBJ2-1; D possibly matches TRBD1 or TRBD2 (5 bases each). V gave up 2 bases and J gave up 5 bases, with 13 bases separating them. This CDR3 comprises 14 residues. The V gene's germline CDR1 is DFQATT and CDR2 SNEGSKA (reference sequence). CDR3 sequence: CSARWGTSHNEQFF. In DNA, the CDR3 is TGCAGTGCTAGATGGGGGACGTCTCACAATGAGCAGTTCTTC.

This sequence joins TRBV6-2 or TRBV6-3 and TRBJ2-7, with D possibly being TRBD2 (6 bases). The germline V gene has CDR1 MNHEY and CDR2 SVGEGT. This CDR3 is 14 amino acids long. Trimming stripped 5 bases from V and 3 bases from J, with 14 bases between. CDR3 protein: CASSDAGTGYEQYF. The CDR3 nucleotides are TGTGCCAGCAGTGACGCCGGGACTGGCTACGAGCAGTACTTC.

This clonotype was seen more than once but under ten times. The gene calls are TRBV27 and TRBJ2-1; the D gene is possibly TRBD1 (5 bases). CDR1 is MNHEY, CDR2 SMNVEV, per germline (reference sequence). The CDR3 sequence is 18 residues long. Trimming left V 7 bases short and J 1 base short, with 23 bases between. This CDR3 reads CASKSRQTDIPSYNEQFF. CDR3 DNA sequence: TGTGCCAGCAAGAGTCGGCAGACAGATATTCCGTCCTACAATGAGCAGTTCTTC.

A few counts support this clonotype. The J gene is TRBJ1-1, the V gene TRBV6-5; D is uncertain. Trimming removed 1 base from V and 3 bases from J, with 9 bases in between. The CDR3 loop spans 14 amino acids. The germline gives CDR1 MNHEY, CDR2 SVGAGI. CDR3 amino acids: CASSYFDGHTEAFF. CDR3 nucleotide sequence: TGTGCCAGCAGTTACTTCGACGGCCACACTGAAGCTTTCTTT.

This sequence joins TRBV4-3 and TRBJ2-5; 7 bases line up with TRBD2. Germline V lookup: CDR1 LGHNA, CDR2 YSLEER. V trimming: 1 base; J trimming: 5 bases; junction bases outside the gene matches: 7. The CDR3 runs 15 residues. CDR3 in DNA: TGCGCCAGCAGCCAAGGGTTGGGGGGGTCGGAGACCCAGTACTTC. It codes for CASSQGLGGSETQYF.

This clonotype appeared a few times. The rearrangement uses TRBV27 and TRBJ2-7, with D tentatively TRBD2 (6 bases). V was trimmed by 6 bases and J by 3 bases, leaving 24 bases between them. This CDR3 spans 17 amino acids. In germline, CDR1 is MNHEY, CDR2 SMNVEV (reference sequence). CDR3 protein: CASSLAVQGRDFYEQYF. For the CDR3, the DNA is TGTGCCAGCAGCCTAGCAGTCCAAGGCAGGGACTTCTACGAGCAGTACTTC.

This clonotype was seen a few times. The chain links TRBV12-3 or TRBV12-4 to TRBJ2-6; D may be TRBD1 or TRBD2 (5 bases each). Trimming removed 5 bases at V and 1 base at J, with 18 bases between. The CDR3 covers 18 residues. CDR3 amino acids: CASSKDQGRESGANVLTF. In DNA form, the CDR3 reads TGTGCCAGCAGTAAGGATCAGGGCAGGGAGTCTGGGGCCAACGTCCTGACTTTC.

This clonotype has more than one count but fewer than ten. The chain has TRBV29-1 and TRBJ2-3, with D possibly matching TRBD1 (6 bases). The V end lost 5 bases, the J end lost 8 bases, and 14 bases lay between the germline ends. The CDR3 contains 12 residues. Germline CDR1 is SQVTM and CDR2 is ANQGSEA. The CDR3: CSVKHRASTQYF. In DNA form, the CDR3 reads TGCAGCGTTAAGCACAGGGCCTCTACGCAGTATTTT.

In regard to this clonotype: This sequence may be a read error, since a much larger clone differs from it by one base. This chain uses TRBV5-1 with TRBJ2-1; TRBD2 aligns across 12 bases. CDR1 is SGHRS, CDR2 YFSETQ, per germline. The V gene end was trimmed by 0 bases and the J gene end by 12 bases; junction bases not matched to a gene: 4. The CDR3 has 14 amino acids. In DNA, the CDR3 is TGCGCCAGCAGCTTGGGACTAGCGGGAGTTGGGCAGTTCTTC. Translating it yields CASSLGLAGVGQFF.

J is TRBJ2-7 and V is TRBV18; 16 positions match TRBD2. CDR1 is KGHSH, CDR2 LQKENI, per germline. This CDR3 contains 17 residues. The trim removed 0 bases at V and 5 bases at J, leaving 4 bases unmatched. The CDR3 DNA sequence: TGTGCCAGCTCACCACCCGGGACTAGCGGGAGGGCTCACGAGCAGTACTTC. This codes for CASSPPGTSGRAHEQYF.